Following are 24 T cell receptor beta chains from one sample sequenced in a study of T cell responses to AZD1222 COVID-19 vaccine. The repertoire was sequenced with immunoSEQ multiplex PCR; TCRdb's copy has only in-frame clones and lacks some. The sample comprises about 94,000 clones, 85% to 90% of which are singletons, and around 8% rests with the top ten. The sample consisted of peripheral blood, taken on day 0 of AZD1222 vaccination. All receptors come from an adult in good health.

This chain joins TRBV18 and TRBJ1-2; D uncertain. This CDR3 spans 13 amino acids. The germline V and J ends were trimmed by 3 bases and 7 bases, with 12 bases remaining between them. Per the germline V gene, CDR1 is KGHSH and CDR2 is LQKENI. The CDR3 sequence is CASSPDQGVGYTF. DNA for the CDR3: TGTGCCAGCTCACCGGACCAAGGAGTTGGCTACACCTTC.

J is TRBJ1-3 and V is TRBV3-1 (or the pseudogene TRBV3-2), with D perhaps matching TRBD1 (5 bases). This CDR3 comprises 15 residues. Germline V CDR1 and CDR2: LGHDT, YNNKEL (reference sequence). Trimming shortened V by 1 base and J by 7 bases, and 14 bases separated the two germline ends. The CDR3 nucleotides read TGTGCCAGCAGCCAAGGGTCGTGGGGGGTTAACACCATATATTTT. It encodes CASSQGSWGVNTIYF.

This clone appeared a single time. This chain uses TRBV4-2 with TRBJ2-1; D gene ambiguous. CDR1 is LGHNA and CDR2 is YNFKEQ in the germline V gene. The CDR3 has 12 residues. V lost 4 bases and J 7 bases, leaving 8 bases between the germline ends. The CDR3 loop reads CASSPHENEQFF. For the CDR3, the DNA is TGTGCCAGCAGCCCCCATGAGAATGAGCAGTTCTTC.

V is TRBV19 and J is TRBJ1-2; D gene ambiguous. The CDR3 has 10 amino acids. The ends were cut back, 6 bases at V and 4 bases at J, with 3 bases in the middle. Germline V gives CDR1 LNHDA, CDR2 SQIVND (reference sequence). The DNA for the CDR3 is TGTGCCAGTAGCAGCTATGGCTACACCTTC. Residues: CASSSYGYTF.

This clone was counted once. This sequence joins TRBV9 and TRBJ2-5, with 10 nucleotides matching TRBD2. The germline V gene encodes CDR1 SGDLS and CDR2 YYNGEE. CDR3 length equals 16 residues. J was trimmed by 3 bases and V by 3 bases; bases with no gene match: 8. The chain's CDR3 is CASSESGGAGKETQYF. In nucleotides, the CDR3 is TGTGCCAGCAGCGAGAGCGGGGGGGCCGGCAAAGAGACCCAGTACTTC.

This clone has just a few counts. This chain links TRBV5-4 with TRBJ2-1; D unclear. Trimming took off 5 bases at V and 1 base at J, with 7 bases between the two ends. CDR1 is SGHNT, CDR2 YYREEE, per germline (reference sequence). The CDR3 length is 13 residues. CDR3 DNA sequence: TGTGCCAGCAGTGGCGAGTCCTACAATGAGCAGTTCTTC. Its protein product is CASSGESYNEQFF.

The V gene is TRBV11-2, the J gene TRBJ1-6; D not resolved. This CDR3 spans 14 amino acids. Between the trimmed V and J ends, which lost 1 base and 4 bases, there was a span of 5 bases. Germline CDR1 is SGHAT and CDR2 is FQNNGV. DNA of the CDR3: TGTGCCAGCAGCTTAGGACCATATAATTCACCCCTCCACTTT. Its protein is CASSLGPYNSPLHF.

This clone occurred once. The chain joins TRBV6-5 to TRBJ2-4; TRBD2 matches at 10 bases. Looked up from germline, CDR1 is MNHEY and CDR2 is SVGAGI. J gave up 1 base and V 0 bases, and 0 bases lay outside the gene matches. This CDR3 region has 16 residues. The CDR3 sequence is CASSYSTSGAKNIQYF. The DNA of the CDR3 is TGTGCCAGCAGTTACTCGACTAGCGGGGCCAAAAACATTCAGTACTTC.

This rearrangement joins TRBV7-3 to TRBJ1-1; D may be TRBD1 (6 bases). Germline V gives CDR1 SGHTA, CDR2 FQGTGA. The CDR3 covers 13 residues. Between the trimmed V and J ends, which lost 5 bases and 4 bases, there was a span of 11 bases. CDR3 nucleotide sequence: TGTGCCAGCAGCCCCAGGGGCCCCACTGAAGCTTTCTTT. Its protein is CASSPRGPTEAFF.

The rearrangement joins TRBV3-1 (or the pseudogene TRBV3-2) to TRBJ1-1, with 8 bases fitting TRBD1. CDR1 is LGHDT and CDR2 is YNNKEL in the germline V gene (reference sequence). The V and J ends lost 1 base and 1 base, in that order; junction bases with no gene match: 2. The CDR3 has 15 amino acids. The CDR3 protein is CASSQAGQGNTEAFF. The CDR3 DNA reads as TGTGCCAGCAGCCAAGCTGGACAGGGGAACACTGAAGCTTTCTTT.

CDR3: CASSIAGAAYEQYF. The CDR3 DNA sequence: TGTGCCAGTAGTATAGCCGGGGCCGCCTACGAGCAGTACTTC. The V and J genes are TRBV19 and TRBJ2-7; the D gene could be TRBD1 or TRBD2 (5 bases each). Per the germline V gene, CDR1 is LNHDA and CDR2 is SQIVND (reference sequence). V was trimmed by 1 base and J by 2 bases, leaving 9 bases between them. This CDR3 is 14 amino acids long.

CDR3 nucleotides: TGTGCCAGCAGCCTAGGGACAGTTAATTCACCCCTCCACTTT. Translation gives CASSLGTVNSPLHF. The rearrangement links TRBV7-3 to TRBJ1-6; 7 bases map to TRBD1. CDR1 SGHTA and CDR2 FQGTGA come from the germline V gene. The CDR3 is made up of 14 amino acids. V lost 5 bases, J lost 6 bases, and 4 bases stayed unmatched.

The gene calls are TRBV5-6 and TRBJ1-3; a weak D match, TRBD1 (5 bases). Germline-derived CDR1 and CDR2 are SGHDT and YYEEEE. The V end was cut by 5 bases, the J end by 0 bases, with 15 bases between. The length of the CDR3 is 16 residues. The CDR3 protein is CASRRDPFNSGNTIYF. CDR3 coding DNA: TGTGCCAGCAGGAGGGACCCGTTTAACTCTGGAAACACCATATATTTT.

The DNA for the CDR3 is TGTGCTAGTGGTCCCACTGGCCCAGAGACGAGCCAACGGTTCTTC. Translated, it gives CASGPTGPETSQRFF. The chain joins TRBV12-5 to TRBJ2-1; D remains unclear. The germline V gene encodes CDR1 LGHNT and CDR2 FRNRAP. The CDR3 sequence is 15 residues long. The germline V and J ends were trimmed by 5 bases and 15 bases, with 26 bases remaining between them.

The genes are TRBV6-4 and TRBJ2-3, with a weak D call TRBD1 (6 bases). CDR3 length: 15 residues. The V gene lost 0 bases and the J gene lost 2 bases, with 9 bases spanning the gap. Germline-derived CDR1 and CDR2 are MRHNA and SNTAGT. The CDR3 DNA reads as TGTGCCAGCAGTGACTCTGGGGGCTTCACAGATACGCAGTATTTT. Its translation: CASSDSGGFTDTQYF.

This rearrangement joins TRBV4-1 to TRBJ2-1; 12 bases align to TRBD2. Germline V gene data show CDR1 as MGHRA and CDR2 as YSYEKL. After removal of 1 base from V and 9 bases from J, the junction contained 4 bases not matched to a gene. The CDR3 extends over 15 amino acids. CDR3 nucleotide sequence: TGCGCCAGCAGCCAAGGGCTAGCGGGGGGGATTGAGCAGTTCTTC. Amino acid sequence: CASSQGLAGGIEQFF.

V usage is TRBV18 and J usage is TRBJ1-2; 9 bases match TRBD1. The CDR3 extends over 17 amino acids. The V segment lost 3 bases and the J segment 1 base; nucleotides outside the gene matches: 9. CDR1 is KGHSH and CDR2 is LQKENI in the germline V gene. CDR3 sequence reads: CASSPRTGDSVNYGYTF. Written as DNA, the CDR3 is TGTGCCAGCTCACCTAGGACAGGGGATTCGGTTAACTATGGCTACACCTTC.

DNA for the CDR3: TGCGCCAGCAGCTTTCAGGGGGACACTGAAGCTTTCTTT. It is translated as CASSFQGDTEAFF. The V and J genes are TRBV5-1 and TRBJ1-1; 7 bases fit TRBD1. The junction had 1 base not matched to a gene; V was cut back by 2 bases and J by 3 bases. The CDR3 covers 13 residues. Germline V gene data show CDR1 as SGHRS and CDR2 as YFSETQ.

The genes are TRBV4-1 and TRBJ1-1; weak D call: TRBD1 (5 bases). The germline V gene encodes CDR1 MGHRA and CDR2 YSYEKL. V shed 3 bases and J shed 1 base, with 12 bases lying between them. The CDR3 extends over 15 amino acids. The CDR3 is CASSHTRGQNTEAFF. The CDR3 DNA reads TGCGCCAGCAGCCACACCCGAGGACAGAACACTGAAGCTTTCTTT.

This chain connects TRBV18 to TRBJ2-7, with a tentative D call TRBD2 (5 bases). The CDR3 spans 15 residues. CDR1 is KGHSH and CDR2 is LQKENI in the germline V gene. V was shortened by 3 bases and J by 4 bases, with 16 bases between the two germline ends. CDR3 in amino acids: CASSPGEEKVYEQYF. The CDR3 region has the DNA TGTGCCAGCTCACCGGGAGAGGAGAAGGTGTACGAGCAGTACTTC.

The chain carries TRBV21-1 and TRBJ2-1; the table's D call, TRBD2, has no DNA check behind it. TRBV21-1 is a listed pseudogene. This CDR3 spans 18 amino acids. CDR3: CASSKVPGTRGSYNEQFF. CDR3 nucleotides: TGTGCCAGCAGCAAAGTACCCGGGACTAGGGGCTCCTACAATGAGCAGTTCTTC.

This clone was counted a few times. The CDR3 loop is CASSQGAGMTTEAFF. CDR3 in DNA: TGTGCCAGCAGCCAAGGGGCGGGGATGACAACTGAAGCTTTCTTT. The V call is TRBV3-1 (or the pseudogene TRBV3-2), the J call TRBJ1-1; D not resolved. Per the germline V gene, CDR1 is LGHDT and CDR2 is YNNKEL (reference sequence). Trimming left V 1 base short and J 5 bases short, with 14 bases between. This CDR3 spans 15 amino acids.

The V call is TRBV6-5, the J call TRBJ2-2; D gene ambiguous. The CDR3 is 16 amino acids. Germline V CDR1 and CDR2: MNHEY, SVGAGI. Trimming removed 0 bases from V and 3 bases from J, with 11 bases in between. As DNA, the CDR3 is TGTGCCAGCAGTTACTCGGTCCGGGCACACACCGGGGAGCTGTTTTTT. The encoded protein is CASSYSVRAHTGELFF.

The V call is TRBV29-1, the J call TRBJ2-7, with D perhaps matching TRBD2 (5 bases). This CDR3 comprises 15 residues. Trimming shortened V by 6 bases and J by 2 bases, and 20 bases separated the two germline ends. Germline CDR1 is SQVTM and CDR2 is ANQGSEA. In DNA form, the CDR3 reads TGCAGCGTCTCCGAGGGAAGGGTCCGAACCTACGAGCAGTACTTC. Amino acid sequence: CSVSEGRVRTYEQYF.